This passage covers 7 T cell receptor beta chains from one sample sequenced in a study of blood T cells in healthy people across ages. A second PCR, run for about 6 to 11 cycles, used a sample-barcoded 5' primer plus a J-beta primer mix. TCRdb re-called the 5' RACE reads through MiXCR, storing one row per CDR3 protein. The table includes 700,000 to 950,000 distinct CDR3 sequences, about three fifths detected once. The sequencing input was blood. The receptor source for this set is a man aged 25 to 40 in good health.

CDR3 nucleotide sequence: TGTGCCAGCAGTTACTCGACAGTGAACACTGAAGCTTTCTTT. The encoded protein is CASSYSTVNTEAFF. The V gene is TRBV6-6, the J gene TRBJ1-1; maybe TRBD1 (5 bases). The CDR3 extends over 14 amino acids. The V gene lost 0 bases and the J gene lost 0 bases, with 5 bases spanning the gap. The germline gives CDR1 MNHNY, CDR2 SVGAGI (reference sequence).

The CDR3 DNA reads TGCAGTGCCCATACGTCGGGAGGTTATCCCTACGAGCAGTACTTC. Protein sequence: CSAHTSGGYPYEQYF. The V and J genes are TRBV20-1 and TRBJ2-7; 7 positions match TRBD2. The CDR3 spans 15 residues. The V gene end was trimmed by 6 bases and the J gene end by 2 bases; junction bases not matched to a gene: 13. Germline V lookup: CDR1 DFQATT, CDR2 SNEGSKA (reference sequence).

This chain connects TRBV11-1 to TRBJ2-1; D is ambiguous. Trimming removed 4 bases at V and 7 bases at J, with 14 bases between. The CDR3 runs to 14 residues. Germline lookup yields CDR1 SGHAT and CDR2 FQDESV (reference sequence). The chain's CDR3 is CASSSATRFNEQFF. The CDR3, as DNA: TGTGCCAGCAGCTCTGCAACCCGGTTTAATGAGCAGTTCTTC.

This clonotype occurred once. This chain connects TRBV11-2 to TRBJ1-2, with TRBD1 identical over 8 bases. Per the germline V gene, CDR1 is SGHAT and CDR2 is FQNNGV. With 4 bases clipped from V and 8 bases from J, the junction kept 12 bases outside the gene matches. This CDR3 is 15 amino acids long. The CDR3 loop is CASSSPRQGLRGYTF. DNA of the CDR3: TGTGCCAGCAGCTCTCCTAGACAGGGGCTACGGGGCTACACCTTC.

This clonotype has only one observation. The chain links TRBV6-5 to TRBJ1-2, with 8 nucleotides matching TRBD1. From germline, CDR1 is MNHEY and CDR2 SVGAGI. The CDR3 runs 16 residues. V lost 0 bases, J lost 2 bases, and 5 bases stayed unmatched. The CDR3 DNA reads TGTGCCAGCAGTTACTCGTTTTCAGGGGGCAACTATGGCTACACCTTC. It encodes CASSYSFSGGNYGYTF.

The V and J genes are TRBV6-5 and TRBJ2-7; 9 bases match TRBD2. Germline-derived CDR1 and CDR2 are MNHEY and SVGAGI. This CDR3 spans 13 amino acids. J gave up 4 bases and V 8 bases, and 6 bases lay outside the gene matches. This CDR3 reads CASLASGTYEQYF. CDR3 DNA sequence: TGTGCCAGCCTGGCTAGCGGGACTTACGAGCAGTACTTC.

The chain is built from TRBV15 and TRBJ2-5, with TRBD2 identical over 11 bases. Trimming cost V 1 base and J 3 bases; bases outside gene matches: 1. The CDR3 runs 15 residues. Germline V lookup: CDR1 LNHNV, CDR2 YYDKDF (reference sequence). This CDR3 reads CATSRGSGGEETQYF. DNA for the CDR3: TGTGCCACCAGCAGAGGTAGCGGGGGGGAAGAGACCCAGTACTTC.